This T cell receptor beta chain was obtained from a study of memory CD4+ T cells and cytomegalovirus serostatus. Clones were read by immunoSEQ multiplex PCR, and TCRdb kept only the in-frame ones, dropping some. The table includes around 99,000 clones, about four fifths detected once. Notes on the study in general: Each of approximately 70 CMV-associated TCRbeta sequences occurred in one to five individuals.

This clone occurred once. Its antigen is not known. The CDR3 runs 15 residues. J gave up 6 bases and V 3 bases, and 9 bases lay outside the gene matches. Germline assignment: CDR1 MGHDK and CDR2 SYGVNS. Single viable CD3+CD4+CD8-CD45RO+ cells were sorted as the memory CD4+ T cells. Positive selection with CD4 microbeads enriched total CD4+ T cells. The chain uses TRBV25-1 and TRBJ2-3; TRBD1 matches 7 bases. This TCR was sampled from an adult in good health and CMV-seropositive. Specimen: memory CD4+ T cells from blood. CDR3: CASSDERQGTDTQYF. The CDR3 DNA sequence: TGTGCCAGCAGTGACGAGAGACAGGGAACCGATACGCAGTATTTT.